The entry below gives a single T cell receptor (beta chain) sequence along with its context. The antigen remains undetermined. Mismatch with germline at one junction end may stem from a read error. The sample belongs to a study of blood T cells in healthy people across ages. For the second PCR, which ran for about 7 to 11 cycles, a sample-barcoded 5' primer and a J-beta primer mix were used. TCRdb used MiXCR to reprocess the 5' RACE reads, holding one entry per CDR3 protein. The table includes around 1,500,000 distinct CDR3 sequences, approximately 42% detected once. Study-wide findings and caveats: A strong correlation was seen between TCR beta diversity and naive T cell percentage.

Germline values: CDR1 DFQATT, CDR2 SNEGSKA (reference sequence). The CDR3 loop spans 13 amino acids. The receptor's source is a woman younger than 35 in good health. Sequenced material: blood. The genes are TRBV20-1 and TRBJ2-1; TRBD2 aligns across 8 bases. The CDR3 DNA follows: TGCAGTGTTAGAACTGGACTAGCCAGTGAGCAGTTCTTC. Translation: CSVRTGLASEQFF.